This T cell receptor (beta chain) originates from a study of identical twins. Broader study findings: Models underestimated TCR alpha sharing (out-of-frame) in monozygotic twins.

In this sample, this clonotype turned up many times. What it binds is not known. This CDR3 region has 13 residues. CDR1 and CDR2 from the germline V gene are DFQATT and SNEGSKA (reference sequence). Each CDR3 protein gets one entry after TCRdb re-called the 5' RACE reads with MiXCR. This table holds under 800,000 distinct CDR3 sequences, 20% to 25% found once. These sequences were also reported in another study, on T cells expressing NK-cell markers. From that second work: Several experiments employed an anti-gamma-delta TCR antibody to confine sorting to alpha-beta TCR T cells.

Source material: PBMCs. This clonotype was sampled from a woman younger than 30 in good health. V usage is TRBV20-1 and J usage is TRBJ2-4, with 9 bases lining up with TRBD2. The CDR3 region is CSLSGRAKNIQYF. CDR3 coding DNA: TGCAGCCTTAGCGGGAGAGCCAAAAACATTCAGTACTTC.